The T cell receptor beta chain described here comes from a study of Graves' ophthalmopathy and Graves' hyperthyroidism. Background on the study: Hyperthyroidism was considered stable when no ophthalmopathy appeared within 18 months of follow-up.

Amplification of the TCR beta CDR3 regions used RNA transcripts (as template). HTBI-primed first-round RT-PCR preceded second-round multiplex PCR. TCRdb re-derived calls from the multiplex PCR reads in MiXCR, one entry per CDR3 protein. The repertoire includes roughly 600,000 distinct CDR3 sequences, just under 40% of them detected once, and around 4% sits in the top ten. CDR1 is SQVTM and CDR2 is ANQGSEA in the germline V gene. The CDR3 is made up of 16 amino acids. Losses at the gene ends were 4 bases for V and 4 bases for J; bases not matched to a gene: 15. Patients in the hyperthyroidism group, adults aged 18 to 65, were newly diagnosed, under 2 months' duration.

This clonotype was sampled from an adult man with Graves' hyperthyroidism. The chain links TRBV29-1 to TRBJ1-1; 7 nucleotides agree with TRBD1. Material: peripheral blood or thyroid tissue (not recorded which). CDR3 nucleotides: TGCAGCGTTGGGTCCAAAGATCAGGGGGGGAGCACTGAAGCTTTCTTT. Its protein product is CSVGSKDQGGSTEAFF.